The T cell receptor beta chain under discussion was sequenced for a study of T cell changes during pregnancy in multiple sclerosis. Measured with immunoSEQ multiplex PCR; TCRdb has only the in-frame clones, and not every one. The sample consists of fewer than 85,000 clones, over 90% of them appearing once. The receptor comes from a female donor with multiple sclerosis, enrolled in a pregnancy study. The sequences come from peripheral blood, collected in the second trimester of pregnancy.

CDR3 coding DNA: TGTGCCAGCAGCTTTTCAGGACTGAACACCGGGGAGCTGTTTTTT. It is translated as CASSFSGLNTGELFF. This chain joins TRBV7-9 and TRBJ2-2, with a tentative D call TRBD2 (5 bases). This CDR3 spans 15 amino acids. CDR1 is SEHNR and CDR2 is FQNEAQ in the germline V gene (reference sequence). With 3 bases removed from V and 1 base from J, the gap between germline ends came to 9 bases.